The clone carrying this T cell receptor beta chain was seen a few times. This table comes from immunoSEQ multiplex PCR, and its TCRdb copy is limited to in-frame clones, with some not included. The sample yields about 5,100 clones, roughly two thirds seen once. Cycle 7 day 1, cycle 4 day 1, and baseline were the timepoints at which blood was sampled. The sample comes from a study of OX40 agonist ivuxolimab in advanced cancers. The CDR3 totals 14 residues. Trimming removed 0 bases at V and 1 base at J, with 8 bases between. Per germline, CDR1 SGHRS and CDR2 YFSETQ. The sample here was CD4+ or CD8+ T cells sorted from blood, taken in a trial of the OX40 agonist ivuxolimab. The rearrangement links TRBV5-1 to TRBJ2-7, with D hard to call. This TCR was recovered from an adult with an advanced solid tumor such as melanoma, head and neck, liver or kidney cancer. The CDR3 protein is CASSLDTSSYEQYF. The CDR3 DNA follows: TGCGCCAGCAGCTTGGACACTTCATCCTACGAGCAGTACTTC.